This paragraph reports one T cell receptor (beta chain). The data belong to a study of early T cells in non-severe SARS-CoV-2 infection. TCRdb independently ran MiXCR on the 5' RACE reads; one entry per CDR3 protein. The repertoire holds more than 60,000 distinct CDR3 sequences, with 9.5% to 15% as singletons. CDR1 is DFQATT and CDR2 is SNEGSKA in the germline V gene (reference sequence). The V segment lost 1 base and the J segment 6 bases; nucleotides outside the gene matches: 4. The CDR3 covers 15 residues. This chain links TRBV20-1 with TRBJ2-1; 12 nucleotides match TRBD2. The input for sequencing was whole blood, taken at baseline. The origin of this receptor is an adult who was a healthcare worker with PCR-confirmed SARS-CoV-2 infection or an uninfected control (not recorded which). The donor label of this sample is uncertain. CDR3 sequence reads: CSARALAGGPNEQFF. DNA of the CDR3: TGCAGTGCTAGAGCCCTAGCGGGGGGGCCCAATGAGCAGTTCTTC.